This TCR beta chain appears in the sequencing data of a study of blood T cells in healthy people across ages. The V end was cut by 6 bases, the J end by 6 bases, with 15 bases between. In germline, CDR1 is MDHEN, CDR2 SYDVKM. The CDR3 extends over 13 amino acids. Through a sample-barcoded 5' primer and a J-beta primer mix, a second PCR was run for 7 to 11 cycles. Every cDNA was tagged by a template-switch adaptor with 12 random nucleotides. In TCRdb, the 5' RACE reads were re-called with MiXCR into one record per CDR3 protein. In the table there are about 800,000 distinct CDR3 sequences, roughly 64% of which are singletons.

The specimen was blood. V is TRBV28 and J is TRBJ2-7, with D perhaps given as TRBD1 or TRBD2 (5 bases each). This TCR came from a man younger than 45 in good health. CDR3 sequence reads: CASRRGTAGEQYF. The CDR3 DNA reads as TGTGCCAGCAGGCGAGGGACGGCGGGCGAGCAGTACTTC.